Reported below is one T cell receptor (beta chain). The antigen is not known. The germline CDR1 and CDR2 sequences are MDHEN and SYDVKM. The CDR3 runs to 12 residues. V was shortened by 6 bases and J by 1 base, with 7 bases between the two germline ends. Measured with immunoSEQ multiplex PCR; TCRdb has only the in-frame clones, and not every one. In the table there are under 50,000 clones, around 90% of which are singletons. The data stem from a study of OX40 agonist ivuxolimab in advanced cancers. Study-level findings and limits: Fewer expanded clones were found on average in CD4+ than in CD8+ T cells.

This receptor was taken from an adult with an advanced solid tumor such as melanoma, head and neck, liver or kidney cancer. The sample in question was CD4+ or CD8+ T cells sorted from blood, obtained in a trial of the OX40 agonist ivuxolimab. The chain employs TRBV28 and TRBJ2-7, with D unclear. CDR3 residues: CASSYSSYEQYF. DNA of the CDR3: TGTGCCAGCAGCTACTCTTCCTACGAGCAGTACTTC.